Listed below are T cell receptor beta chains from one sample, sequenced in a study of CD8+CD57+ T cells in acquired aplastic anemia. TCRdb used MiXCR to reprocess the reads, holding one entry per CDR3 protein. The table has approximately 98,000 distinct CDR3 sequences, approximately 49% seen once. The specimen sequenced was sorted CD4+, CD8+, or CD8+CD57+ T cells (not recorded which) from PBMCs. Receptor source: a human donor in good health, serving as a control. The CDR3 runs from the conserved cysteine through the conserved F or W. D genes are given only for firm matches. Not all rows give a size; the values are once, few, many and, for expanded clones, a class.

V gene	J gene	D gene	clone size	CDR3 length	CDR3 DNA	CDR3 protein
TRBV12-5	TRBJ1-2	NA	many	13	TGTGCTAGTGGAACCTGGGACACCTATGGCTACACCTTC	CASGTWDTYGYTF
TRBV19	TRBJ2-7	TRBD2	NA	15	TGTGCCAGTAGTATGACTAGCGGGGGCCGGGACGAGCAGTACTTC	CASSMTSGGRDEQYF
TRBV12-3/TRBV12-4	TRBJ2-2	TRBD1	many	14	TGTGCCAGCAGCTTCACACAGGGGCACGGGGAGCTGTTTTTT	CASSFTQGHGELFF
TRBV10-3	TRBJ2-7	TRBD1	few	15	TGTGCCATCCATTCAGGGACAGGCCTCCGGGGAGAGCAGTACTTC	CAIHSGTGLRGEQYF
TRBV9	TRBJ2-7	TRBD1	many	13	TGTGCCAGCAGCGGAAGACAGGGGGAAGAGCAGTACTTC	CASSGRQGEEQYF
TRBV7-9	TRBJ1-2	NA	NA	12	TGTGCCAGCAGCCAAGAGGGGTATGGCTACACCTTC	CASSQEGYGYTF
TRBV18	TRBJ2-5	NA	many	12	TGTGCCAGCTCACCGTGGCAAGAGACCCAGTACTTC	CASSPWQETQYF
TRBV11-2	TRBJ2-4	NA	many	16	TGTGCCAGCAGCTTAGTTCGGGGACTAGCCAAAAACATTCAGTACTTC	CASSLVRGLAKNIQYF
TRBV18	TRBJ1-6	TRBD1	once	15	TGTGCCAGCTCTGAAAGCAGGGGGGCTAATTCACCCCTCCACTTT	CASSESRGANSPLHF
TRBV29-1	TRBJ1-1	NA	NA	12	TGCAGCTTGACCCACGGGATCACTGAAGCTTTCTTT	CSLTHGITEAFF
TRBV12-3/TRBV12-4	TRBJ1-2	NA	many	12	TGTGCCAGCAGTTTGGATCGGTATGGCTACACCTTC	CASSLDRYGYTF
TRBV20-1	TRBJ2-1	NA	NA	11	TGCAGTGCCGGGACGGGCGATGAGCAGTTCTTC	CSAGTGDEQFF
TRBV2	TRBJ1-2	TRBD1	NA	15	TGTGCCAGCAGTCCCCGGACAGGATATAACTATGGCTACACCTTC	CASSPRTGYNYGYTF